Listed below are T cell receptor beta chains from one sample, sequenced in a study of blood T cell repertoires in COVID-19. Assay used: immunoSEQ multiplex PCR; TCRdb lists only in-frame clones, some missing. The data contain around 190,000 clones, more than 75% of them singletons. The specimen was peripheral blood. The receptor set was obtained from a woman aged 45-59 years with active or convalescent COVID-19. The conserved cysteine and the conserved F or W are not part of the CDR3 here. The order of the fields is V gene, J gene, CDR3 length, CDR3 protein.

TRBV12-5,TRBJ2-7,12,ASALGGGIGEQY
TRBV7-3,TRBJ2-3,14,ASSLYRPYSTDTQY
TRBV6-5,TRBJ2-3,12,ASSWDREVDTQY
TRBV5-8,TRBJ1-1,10,ASSPMNTEAF
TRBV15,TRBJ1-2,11,ATSRAQAYGYT
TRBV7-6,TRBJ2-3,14,ASSPLAGVSTDTQY
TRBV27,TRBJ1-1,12,ASSRTVRSTEAF
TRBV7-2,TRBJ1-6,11,ASSLVADSPLH
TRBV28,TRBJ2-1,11,ASTETSENEQF
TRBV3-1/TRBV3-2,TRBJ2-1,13,ASSQEWDFAREQF
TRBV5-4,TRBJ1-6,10,ASGAGGSPLH
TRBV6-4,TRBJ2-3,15,ASSEAPQLAGVDTQY
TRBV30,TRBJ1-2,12,AWSRQGTIYGYT
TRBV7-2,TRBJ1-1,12,ASSSDSRGSEAF
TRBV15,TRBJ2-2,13,ATSRDTGGTGELF
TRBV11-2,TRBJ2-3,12,ASSPIAGTDTQY
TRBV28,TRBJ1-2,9,ASREGVGYT
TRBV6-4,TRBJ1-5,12,ASTKDRGNQPQH
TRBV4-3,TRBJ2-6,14,ASSQTTGTGANVLT
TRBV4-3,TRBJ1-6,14,ASSQTGGAGNSPLH
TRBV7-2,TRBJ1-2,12,ASSPRTDSYGYT
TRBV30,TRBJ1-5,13,AWSVNGQGGQPQH
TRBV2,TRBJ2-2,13,ASREREGLTGELF
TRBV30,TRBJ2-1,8,AVKRYEQF
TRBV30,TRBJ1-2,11,AWNAGTALGYT
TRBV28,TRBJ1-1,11,AGTRQGRTEAF
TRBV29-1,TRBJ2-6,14,SVWTGSNSGANVLT
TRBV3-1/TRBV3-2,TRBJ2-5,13,ASSDDWRGEETQY
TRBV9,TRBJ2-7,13,ASSVDSFQAYEQY
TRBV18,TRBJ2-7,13,ASSPGLAGGLEQY
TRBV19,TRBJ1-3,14,ASSEPGQSSGNTIY
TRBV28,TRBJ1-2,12,ASNFPGLNYGYT
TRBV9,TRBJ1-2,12,ASSSHGGDYGYT